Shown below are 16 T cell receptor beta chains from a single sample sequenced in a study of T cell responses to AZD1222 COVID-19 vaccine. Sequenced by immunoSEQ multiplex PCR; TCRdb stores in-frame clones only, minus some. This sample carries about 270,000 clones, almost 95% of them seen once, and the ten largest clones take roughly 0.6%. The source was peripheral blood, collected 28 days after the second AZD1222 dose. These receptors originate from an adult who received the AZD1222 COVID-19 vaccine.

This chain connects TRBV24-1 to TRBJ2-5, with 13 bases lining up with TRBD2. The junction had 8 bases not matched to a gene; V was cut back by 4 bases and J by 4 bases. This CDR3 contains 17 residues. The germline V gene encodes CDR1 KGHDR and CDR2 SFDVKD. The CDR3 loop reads CATSDHRLAGGRETQYF. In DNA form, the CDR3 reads TGTGCCACCAGTGACCACAGACTAGCGGGGGGCCGAGAGACCCAGTACTTC.

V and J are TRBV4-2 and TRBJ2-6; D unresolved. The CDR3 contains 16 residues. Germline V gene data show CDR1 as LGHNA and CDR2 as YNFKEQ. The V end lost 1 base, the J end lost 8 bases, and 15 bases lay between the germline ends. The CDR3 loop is CASSQGGPSGSNVLTF. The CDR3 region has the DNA TGTGCCAGCAGCCAAGGCGGACCCTCTGGTTCCAACGTCCTGACTTTC.

The CDR3 region is CASSFQNSGNTIYF. The DNA for the CDR3 is TGTGCCAGCAGCTTCCAGAACTCTGGAAACACCATATATTTT. The V call is TRBV5-4, the J call TRBJ1-3; D not resolved. Germline loops: CDR1 SGHNT, CDR2 YYREEE (reference sequence). This CDR3 is 14 amino acids long. V was cut by 2 bases and J by 0 bases, with 6 bases left in between.

The CDR3 bases are TGTGCCAGCAGCTCAGGTCTAACTAGCGGAACCTACAATGAGCAGTTCTTC. It translates to CASSSGLTSGTYNEQFF. The V gene is TRBV11-3, the J gene TRBJ2-1; 8 nucleotides line up with TRBD2. The V and J ends lost 4 bases and 2 bases, in that order; junction bases with no gene match: 10. Germline CDR1 is SGHNT and CDR2 is YENEEA. The CDR3 has 17 residues.

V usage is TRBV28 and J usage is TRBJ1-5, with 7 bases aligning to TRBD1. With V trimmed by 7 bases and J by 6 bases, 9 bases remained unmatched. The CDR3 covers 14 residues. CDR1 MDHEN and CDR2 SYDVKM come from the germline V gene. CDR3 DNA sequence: TGTGCCAGCACCATTAGACAGGGCGGTCAGCCCCAGCATTTT. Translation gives CASTIRQGGQPQHF.

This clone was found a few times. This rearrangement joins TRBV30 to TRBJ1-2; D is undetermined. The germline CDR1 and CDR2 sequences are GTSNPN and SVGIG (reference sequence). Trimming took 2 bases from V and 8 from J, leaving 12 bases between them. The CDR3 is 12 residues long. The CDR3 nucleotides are TGTGCCTGGAGTCCTCAGGAATTCGGCTACACCTTC. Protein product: CAWSPQEFGYTF.

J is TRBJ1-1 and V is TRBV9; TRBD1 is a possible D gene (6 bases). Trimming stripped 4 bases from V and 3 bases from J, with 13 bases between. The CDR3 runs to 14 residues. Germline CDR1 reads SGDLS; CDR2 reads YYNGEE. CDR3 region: CASSKRGQHTEAFF. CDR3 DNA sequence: TGTGCCAGCAGCAAGAGGGGACAACACACTGAAGCTTTCTTT.

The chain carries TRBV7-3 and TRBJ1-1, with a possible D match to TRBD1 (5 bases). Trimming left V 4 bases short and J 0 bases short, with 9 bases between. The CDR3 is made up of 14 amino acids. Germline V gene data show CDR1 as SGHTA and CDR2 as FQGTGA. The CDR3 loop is CASSSLGVNTEAFF. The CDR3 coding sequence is TGTGCCAGCAGCTCCCTGGGGGTGAACACTGAAGCTTTCTTT.

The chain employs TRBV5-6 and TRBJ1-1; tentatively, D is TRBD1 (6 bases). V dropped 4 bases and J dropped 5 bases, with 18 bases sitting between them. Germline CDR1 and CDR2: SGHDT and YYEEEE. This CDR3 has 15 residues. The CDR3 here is CASSLGGRGYTEAFF. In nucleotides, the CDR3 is TGTGCCAGCAGCCTCGGGGGGCGGGGCTATACTGAAGCTTTCTTT.

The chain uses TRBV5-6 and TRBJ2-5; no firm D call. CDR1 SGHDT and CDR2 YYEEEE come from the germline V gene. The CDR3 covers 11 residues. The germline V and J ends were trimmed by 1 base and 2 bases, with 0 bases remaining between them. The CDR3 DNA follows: TGTGCCAGCAGCTTGCAAGAGACCCAGTACTTC. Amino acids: CASSLQETQYF. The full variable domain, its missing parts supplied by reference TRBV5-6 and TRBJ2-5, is DAGVTQSPTHLIKTRGQQVTLRCSPKSGHDTVSWYQQALGQGPQFIFQYYEEEERQRGNFPDRFSGHQFPNYSSELNVNALLLGDSALYLCASSLQETQYFGPGTRLLVL.

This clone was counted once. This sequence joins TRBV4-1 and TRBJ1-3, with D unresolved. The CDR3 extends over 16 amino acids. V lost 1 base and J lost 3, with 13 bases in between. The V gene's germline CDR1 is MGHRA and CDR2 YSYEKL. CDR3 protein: CASSQGSRTGGNTIYF. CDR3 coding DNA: TGCGCCAGCAGCCAAGGGTCGAGGACGGGTGGAAACACCATATATTTT.

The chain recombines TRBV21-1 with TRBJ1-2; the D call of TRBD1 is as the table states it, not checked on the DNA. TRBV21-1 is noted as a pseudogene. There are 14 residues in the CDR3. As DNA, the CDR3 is TGTGCCAGCAATTACGGACAGTTTAACTATGGCTACACCTTC. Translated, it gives CASNYGQFNYGYTF.

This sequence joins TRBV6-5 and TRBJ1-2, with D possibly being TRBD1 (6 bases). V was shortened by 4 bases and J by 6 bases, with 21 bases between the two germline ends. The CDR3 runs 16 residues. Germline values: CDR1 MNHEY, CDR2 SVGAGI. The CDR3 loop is CASSSYRDTPRHGYTF. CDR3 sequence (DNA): TGTGCCAGCAGTTCTTACCGGGACACCCCTAGGCATGGCTACACCTTC.

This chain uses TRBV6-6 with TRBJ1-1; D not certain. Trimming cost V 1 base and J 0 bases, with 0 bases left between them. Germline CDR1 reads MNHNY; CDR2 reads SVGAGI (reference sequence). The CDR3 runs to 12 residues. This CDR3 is CASSYLNTEAFF. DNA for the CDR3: TGTGCCAGCAGTTACTTGAACACTGAAGCTTTCTTT.

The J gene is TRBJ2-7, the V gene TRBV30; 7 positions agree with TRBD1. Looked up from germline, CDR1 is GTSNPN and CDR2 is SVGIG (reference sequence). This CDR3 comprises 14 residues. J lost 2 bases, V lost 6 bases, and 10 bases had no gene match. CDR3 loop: CACLRTGAAYEQYF. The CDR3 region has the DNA TGTGCCTGTTTAAGAACAGGGGCGGCCTACGAGCAGTACTTC.

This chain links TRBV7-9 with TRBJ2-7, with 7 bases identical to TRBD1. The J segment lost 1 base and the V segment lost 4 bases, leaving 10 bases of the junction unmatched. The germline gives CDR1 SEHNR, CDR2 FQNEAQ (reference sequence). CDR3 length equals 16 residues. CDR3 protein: CASSWITGALSYEQYF. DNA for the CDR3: TGTGCCAGCAGCTGGATTACAGGGGCCCTTTCCTACGAGCAGTACTTC.